Shown below are 8 T cell receptor beta chains from a single sample sequenced in a study of tissue T cells after allogeneic stem cell transplantation. Some clones are missing from TCRdb's copy, which holds only in-frame ones; the method was immunoSEQ multiplex PCR. In the table there are approximately 9,000 clones, roughly 45% of which are singletons. Specified time point: mouse harvest day 7 after allogeneic transplant. Tail vein injection delivered 10^7 T-cell-depleted bone marrow cells and 10^6 splenic CD5+ T cells. The sample comprised gut tissue. These receptors were collected from a female BALB/c mouse given C57BL/6 T cells with graft-versus-host disease after an allogeneic hematopoietic cell transplant.

Comment on this clone: Gene labels here are mouse ones. The sequenced fragment ends 1 residue before the CDR3 boundary, so the rest is inferred from the germline J gene. This sequence joins TRBV12-2 and TRBJ2-3, with TRBD2 identical over 14 bases. The junction had 6 bases not matched to a gene; V was cut back by 2 bases and J by 0 bases. Per germline, CDR1 SGHLS and CDR2 HYDKME. The CDR3 is 18 amino acids. CDR3: CASSPRDWGGRSAETLYF. The sequenced CDR3 bases are TGTGCCAGCTCTCCCCGGGACTGGGGGGGCCGTAGTGCAGAAACGCTGTAT.

By proportion, this clone is medium-sized. Germline and genes here are mouse. The read is 1 residue too short to cover the CDR3 end, so that end is filled in from the germline J gene. The chain links TRBV13-3 to TRBJ1-4; D is uncertain. CDR3 length equals 12 residues. Per the germline V gene, CDR1 is NNHDY and CDR2 is SYVADS. With 5 bases removed from V and 3 bases from J, the gap between germline ends came to 5 bases. CDR3 amino acids: CASRGPNERLFF. The sequenced part of the CDR3 DNA is TGTGCCAGCAGGGGCCCCAACGAAAGATTATTT.

As for this clone: Mouse gene names apply. Read data end 1 residue before the CDR3 end; the end is taken from the germline J gene. The gene calls are TRBV13-3 and TRBJ2-1, with TRBD2 identical over 8 bases. The V and J ends lost 1 base and 0 bases, in that order; junction bases with no gene match: 6. The CDR3 extends over 17 amino acids. CDR1 is NNHDY and CDR2 is SYVADS in the germline V gene. The CDR3 bases that were read are TGTGCCAGCAGTGATTGGGGGGGAATTCTTAACTATGCTGAGCAGTTC. This encodes CASSDWGGILNYAEQF. The entire CDR3 protein is CASSDWGGILNYAEQFF.

This clone counts as medium-sized. The listed genes are named as in mouse. The CDR3 sequence: CASSFYNERLFF. The CDR3 bases that were read are TGTGCCAGCAGCTTTTACAACGAAAGATTATTT. The chain has TRBV4 and TRBJ1-4; D is ambiguous. The read ends 1 residue shy of where the CDR3 ends; the end is completed using the germline J gene. Germline assignment: CDR1 LGHDT and CDR2 YNNKQL (reference sequence). Trimming took 4 bases from V and 4 from J, leaving 4 bases between them. The CDR3 totals 12 residues.

This clone was seen only a few times. Genes and germline come from the mouse. The observed sequence ends 1 residue before the CDR3 terminus, with the missing tail filled in from the germline J gene. The chain combines TRBV26 with TRBJ2-2; D uncertain. The germline CDR1 and CDR2 sequences are KGHPV and FQNQEV (reference sequence). The V and J ends lost 8 bases and 2 bases respectively, with 3 bases between them. The CDR3 has 11 amino acids. The sequenced part of the CDR3 DNA is TGTGCCAGCGACAACACCGGGCAGCTCTAC. The encoded protein is CASDNTGQLY. The entire CDR3 protein reads CASDNTGQLYF.

As to this clone: Gene names are the mouse ones. Sequencing ends 1 residue short of the CDR3 end; the germline J gene provides the rest. Different DNA sequences within this sample yield the same CDR3. The chain couples TRBV26 to TRBJ2-7; the D is unclear. V lost 3 bases and J lost 0, with 6 bases in between. This CDR3 has 13 residues. In germline, CDR1 is KGHPV, CDR2 FQNQEV (reference sequence). This chain's CDR3 is CASSLPSSYEQYF. The CDR3 bases that were read are TGTGCCAGCAGTCTCCCCAGCTCCTATGAACAGTAC. The full variable domain, completed using reference TRBV26 and TRBJ2-7, is NSKVIQTPRYLVKGQGQKAKMRCIPEKGHPVVFWYQQNKNNEFKFLINFQNQEVLQQIDMTEKRFSAECPSNSPCSLEIQSSEAGDSALYLCASSLPSSYEQYFGPGTRLTVL.

A word on this clone: Gene names and germline refer to mouse. The CDR3 is cut off 1 residue early in the read; its end comes from the germline J gene. The chain joins TRBV29 to TRBJ2-7, with 7 positions matching TRBD1. There are 13 residues in the CDR3. The germline V gene has CDR1 MSHET and CDR2 SYDVDS. With 6 bases clipped from V and 0 bases from J, the junction kept 2 bases outside the gene matches. Here the CDR3 reads CASSRDSSYEQYF. The sequenced part of the CDR3 DNA is TGTGCTAGCAGCCGGGACAGCTCCTATGAACAGTAC.

On this clone itself: The listed genes are named as in mouse. The read halts 1 residue ahead of the CDR3 end, with the missing end drawn from the germline J gene. The chain is built from TRBV3 and TRBJ1-5; D is unresolved. The V gene's germline CDR1 is SNHLY and CDR2 FYNGKV (reference sequence). The CDR3 covers 13 residues. The germline V and J ends were trimmed by 1 base and 4 bases, with 5 bases remaining between them. The CDR3 loop is CASSLVRNQAPLF. CDR3 bases read: TGTGCCAGCAGCTTAGTAAGAAACCAGGCTCCGCTT.